Presented here are 27 T cell receptor beta chains from one specimen sequenced in a study of Graves' ophthalmopathy and Graves' hyperthyroidism. Amplification of the TCR beta CDR3 regions used RNA transcripts (as template). HTBI-primed first-round RT-PCR preceded second-round multiplex PCR. TCRdb redid the calling of the multiplex PCR reads with MiXCR, one entry per CDR3 protein. The data show about 480,000 distinct CDR3 sequences, approximately 14% seen once. What was sequenced was blood. Every receptor here comes from a woman aged 25 to 45 with Graves' ophthalmopathy.

Many counts were recorded for this clonotype. In DNA form, the CDR3 reads TGTGCCAGCAGTGGGTCCTCAATGAACACTGAAGCTTTCTTT. Translation gives CASSGSSMNTEAFF. This sequence joins TRBV12-3 or TRBV12-4 and TRBJ1-1; D call uncertain. Trimming stripped 5 bases from V and 0 bases from J, with 10 bases between. The CDR3 loop spans 14 amino acids.

Many counts were recorded for this clonotype. J is TRBJ1-1 and V is TRBV5-1; D is unclear. The CDR3 is 13 amino acids. Deletions cut 4 bases from V and 7 bases from J, with 14 bases between. Germline lookup yields CDR1 SGHRS and CDR2 YFSETQ. CDR3 sequence reads: CASSPKGTVEAFF. In DNA, the CDR3 is TGCGCCAGCAGCCCAAAAGGAACGGTTGAAGCTTTCTTT. Based on the CDR3 plus reference TRBV5-1 and TRBJ1-1, the full variable domain is KAGVTQTPRYLIKTRGQQVTLSCSPISGHRSVSWYQQTPGQGLQFLFEYFSETQRNKGNFPGRFSGRQFSNSRSEMNVSTLELGDSALYLCASSPKGTVEAFFGQGTRLTVV.

This clonotype was seen many times. The chain joins TRBV6-5 to TRBJ2-7; the match to TRBD2 covers 9 bases. J lost 0 bases, V lost 10 bases, and 4 bases had no gene match. Germline V lookup: CDR1 MNHEY, CDR2 SVGAGI. This CDR3 has 13 amino acids. CDR3 sequence: CATLSGSSYEQYF. CDR3 nucleotides: TGTGCCACCCTTAGCGGGAGCTCCTACGAGCAGTACTTC.

In regard to this clonotype: The junction departs from the called germline gene at one end, perhaps through a read error. The V and J genes are TRBV12-3 or TRBV12-4 and TRBJ1-1; a possible D gene is TRBD1 (6 bases). CDR3 length: 14 residues. CDR3 in amino acids: CASSLVNQGTEACF. Written as DNA, the CDR3 is TGTGCCAGCAGTTTAGTTAATCAGGGGACTGAAGCTTGCTTT.

This clonotype came up many times. This sequence joins TRBV6-1 and TRBJ1-5; D is ambiguous. This CDR3 spans 14 amino acids. With 1 base removed from V and 3 bases from J, the gap between germline ends came to 7 bases. Looked up from germline, CDR1 is MNHNS and CDR2 is SASEGT. In nucleotides, the CDR3 is TGTGCCAGCAGTGAAGGGCAATACAATCAGCCCCAGCATTTT. Its translation is CASSEGQYNQPQHF.

This clonotype appeared many times. The chain is built from TRBV9 and TRBJ1-1, with D hard to call. Germline V CDR1 and CDR2: SGDLS, YYNGEE. The CDR3 length is 14 residues. V lost 0 bases to trimming and J lost 8 bases, with 14 bases between them. Here the CDR3 reads CASSVEEVNGEAFF. The CDR3 coding sequence is TGTGCCAGCAGCGTAGAGGAGGTGAACGGGGAAGCTTTCTTT.

This clonotype was recorded at least ten times. This chain uses TRBV11-2 with TRBJ1-1, with D uncertain. CDR1 and CDR2 from the germline V gene are SGHAT and FQNNGV. This CDR3 comprises 15 residues. V was shortened by 5 bases and J by 0 bases, with 13 bases between the two germline ends. CDR3 in amino acids: CASSIGRIMNTEAFF. The CDR3 DNA is TGTGCCAGCAGCATCGGACGGATAATGAACACTGAAGCTTTCTTT.

This clonotype occurred many times. The chain joins TRBV7-9 to TRBJ1-1; D uncertain. Germline V gene lookup returns CDR1 SEHNR and CDR2 FQNEAQ (reference sequence). This CDR3 is built from 15 residues. Trimming took off 4 bases at V and 4 bases at J, with 16 bases between the two ends. CDR3 residues: CASSSTAKPGTEAFF. The CDR3 DNA follows: TGTGCCAGCAGCTCGACGGCCAAACCGGGCACTGAAGCTTTCTTT.

This clonotype was picked up a small number of times. The chain employs TRBV20-1 and TRBJ2-5, with 12 bases identical to TRBD2. With V trimmed by 1 base and J by 2 bases, 5 bases remained unmatched. Germline CDR1 and CDR2: DFQATT and SNEGSKA (reference sequence). This CDR3 comprises 16 residues. The chain's CDR3 is CSARGFGLAGQETQYF. The CDR3 bases are TGCAGTGCTAGAGGATTCGGACTAGCGGGACAAGAGACCCAGTACTTC.

This clonotype was seen ten or more times. This chain links TRBV27 with TRBJ1-1; 7 bases fit TRBD1. Trimming at V came to 8 bases and at J to 4 bases, leaving 7 bases not matched to a gene. Looked up from germline, CDR1 is MNHEY and CDR2 is SMNVEV (reference sequence). This CDR3 has 13 amino acids. For the CDR3, the DNA is TGTGCCAGCCGGACAGGAGGGGCCACTGAAGCTTTCTTT. Amino acid sequence: CASRTGGATEAFF.

This clonotype was picked up many times. The chain combines TRBV5-5 with TRBJ1-1, with D uncertain. V was pared by 4 bases and J by 8 bases, with 12 bases between. CDR1 and CDR2 from the germline V gene are SGHKS and YYEKEE (reference sequence). The CDR3 runs 12 residues. DNA of the CDR3: TGTGCCAGCAGCCTGTGGACTGGGGAAGCTTTCTTT. Its translation: CASSLWTGEAFF.

This clonotype was seen repeatedly, ten times or more. V is TRBV28 and J is TRBJ2-7; 10 bases align to TRBD2. Trimming removed 2 bases from V and 4 bases from J; junction bases left unmatched: 8. Germline loops: CDR1 MDHEN, CDR2 SYDVKM. The CDR3 spans 16 residues. For the CDR3, the DNA is TGTGCCAGCAGTTTACCTCGGGCTAGCGGGAGTTACGAGCAGTACTTC. It encodes CASSLPRASGSYEQYF.

This clonotype was observed a handful of times. V usage is TRBV3-1 and J usage is TRBJ2-4; D might be TRBD1 or TRBD2, each matching 6 bases. CDR1 and CDR2 (germline): LGHDT, YNNKEL (reference sequence). The CDR3 is made up of 15 amino acids. The V end was cut by 1 base, the J end by 1 base, with 8 bases between. CDR3 sequence: CASSQVGGAKNIQYF. The CDR3 DNA is TGTGCCAGCAGCCAAGTAGGGGGGGCCAAAAACATTCAGTACTTC.

There are many counts of this clonotype. The chain recombines TRBV20-1 with TRBJ1-3; possible D gene TRBD1, 6 bases. V lost 0 bases to trimming and J lost 0 bases, with 12 bases between them. Germline-derived CDR1 and CDR2 are DFQATT and SNEGSKA (reference sequence). CDR3 length: 16 residues. As DNA, the CDR3 is TGCAGTGCTAGAGACCCCGCGGGGGCCTCTGGAAACACCATATATTTT. This translates into CSARDPAGASGNTIYF.

In this sample, this clonotype turned up many times. The chain links TRBV7-2 to TRBJ2-7, with TRBD1 identical over 7 bases. V was clipped by 4 bases and J by 3 bases; unmatched bases: 6. The germline V gene has CDR1 SGHTA and CDR2 FQGNSA. The CDR3 has 14 residues. This chain's CDR3 is CASSSMGQSYEQYF. In DNA form, the CDR3 reads TGTGCCAGCAGCTCCATGGGACAGAGCTACGAGCAGTACTTC.

This clonotype was detected ten times or more. The rearrangement uses TRBV20-1 and TRBJ1-6, with a weak D call TRBD1 (5 bases). The CDR3 is made up of 16 amino acids. V was trimmed by 0 bases and J by 8 bases, leaving 17 bases between them. CDR1 and CDR2 (germline): DFQATT, SNEGSKA (reference sequence). The CDR3 DNA reads TGCAGTGCTAGAGATCTTGTGAGGTCGGGGGATTCACCCCTCCACTTT. Its translation is CSARDLVRSGDSPLHF.

At least ten counts were recorded for this clonotype. The chain joins TRBV6-5 to TRBJ1-1; D is uncertain. V was clipped by 0 bases and J by 5 bases, with 19 bases between them. CDR1 and CDR2 from the germline V gene are MNHEY and SVGAGI. The CDR3 totals 17 residues. CDR3 amino acids: CASSYSLGVGAGTEAFF. The CDR3 bases are TGTGCCAGCAGTTACTCTTTAGGAGTGGGCGCAGGTACTGAAGCTTTCTTT.

This clonotype was observed many times. The V gene is TRBV10-2, the J gene TRBJ1-1; D unclear. Trimming left V 2 bases short and J 0 bases short, with 7 bases between. Germline V gene lookup returns CDR1 WSHSY and CDR2 SAAADI. The CDR3 is 14 amino acids. CDR3 residues: CASSEATMNTEAFF. The CDR3 nucleotides are TGCGCCAGCAGTGAGGCGACAATGAACACTGAAGCTTTCTTT.

Written as DNA, the CDR3 is TGCGCCAGCAGTAAACTCGGGACTAGCGGAGGTACGCAGTATTTT. Translation gives CASSKLGTSGGTQYF. The gene calls are TRBV10-1 and TRBJ2-3; 11 bases are shared with TRBD2. Germline V gives CDR1 WNHNN, CDR2 SYGVQD (reference sequence). This CDR3 is built from 15 residues. The J segment lost 8 bases and the V segment lost 5 bases, leaving 9 bases of the junction unmatched.

This clonotype showed up many times. The chain links TRBV11-3 to TRBJ1-2, with D perhaps TRBD1 (5 bases). CDR1 is SGHNT, CDR2 YENEEA, per germline. V lost 5 bases, J lost 6 bases, and 19 bases lay in between. This CDR3 spans 15 amino acids. The CDR3 DNA sequence: TGTGCCAGCAGCAATAGCCCGGCGGACATCAATGGCTACACCTTC. It encodes CASSNSPADINGYTF.

The V and J genes are TRBV9 and TRBJ2-5; possible D gene TRBD2, 5 bases. Germline CDR1 is SGDLS and CDR2 is YYNGEE. The CDR3 has 14 amino acids. V was trimmed by 3 bases and J by 5 bases, leaving 14 bases between them. CDR3 protein: CASSAAGGRETQYF. Written as DNA, the CDR3 is TGTGCCAGCAGCGCCGCGGGTGGTCGGGAGACCCAGTACTTC.

This clonotype appeared many times. CDR3 amino acids: CAWSVRVSNTEAFF. The CDR3 region has the DNA TGTGCCTGGAGTGTTCGGGTATCCAACACTGAAGCTTTCTTT. V and J are TRBV30 and TRBJ1-1, with D unresolved. V was trimmed by 0 bases and J by 2 bases, leaving 10 bases between them. CDR1 is GTSNPN, CDR2 SVGIG, per germline (reference sequence). This CDR3 spans 14 amino acids.

This clonotype was observed at least ten times. The genes are TRBV12-3 or TRBV12-4 and TRBJ2-3, with 10 bases lining up with TRBD2. There are 15 residues in the CDR3. Unmatched junction bases numbered 3, after V lost 0 bases and J lost 6 bases. The CDR3 loop is CASSLAHSGRDTQYF. CDR3 coding DNA: TGTGCCAGCAGTTTAGCGCATAGCGGGAGGGATACGCAGTATTTT.

This clonotype was counted at least ten times. J is TRBJ2-2 and V is TRBV6-5, with D perhaps TRBD2 (6 bases). Germline V gene data show CDR1 as MNHEY and CDR2 as SVGAGI. With 4 bases removed from V and 1 base from J, the gap between germline ends came to 10 bases. This CDR3 spans 15 amino acids. The CDR3, as DNA: TGTGCCAGCAGTTGGGACTCAGGGAACACCGGGGAGCTGTTTTTT. It codes for CASSWDSGNTGELFF.

This clonotype came up many times. The chain couples TRBV19 to TRBJ1-1; no firm D call. Per the germline V gene, CDR1 is LNHDA and CDR2 is SQIVND (reference sequence). The CDR3 consists of 13 residues. Trimming took 3 bases from V and 1 from J, leaving 6 bases between them. CDR3 region: CASSITENTEAFF. DNA for the CDR3: TGTGCCAGTAGTATCACCGAGAACACTGAAGCTTTCTTT.

This clonotype was seen more than once but under ten times. This chain connects TRBV30 to TRBJ2-2, with 8 bases identical to TRBD1. V lost 4 bases and J lost 3; bases outside the gene matches: 10. This CDR3 is 16 amino acids long. Germline loops: CDR1 GTSNPN, CDR2 SVGIG (reference sequence). For the CDR3, the DNA is TGTGCCTGGACCCAGGGGGCCCATTATTACACCGGGGAGCTGTTTTTT. Its protein product is CAWTQGAHYYTGELFF.

CDR3 nucleotides: TGTGCCTGGACTCTAGGGAGGTGGGACGAGCAGTACTTC. Its protein product is CAWTLGRWDEQYF. The genes are TRBV30 and TRBJ2-7; maybe TRBD2 (6 bases). The CDR3 totals 13 residues. Per the germline V gene, CDR1 is GTSNPN and CDR2 is SVGIG (reference sequence). The V end lost 4 bases, the J end lost 5 bases, and 15 bases lay between the germline ends.